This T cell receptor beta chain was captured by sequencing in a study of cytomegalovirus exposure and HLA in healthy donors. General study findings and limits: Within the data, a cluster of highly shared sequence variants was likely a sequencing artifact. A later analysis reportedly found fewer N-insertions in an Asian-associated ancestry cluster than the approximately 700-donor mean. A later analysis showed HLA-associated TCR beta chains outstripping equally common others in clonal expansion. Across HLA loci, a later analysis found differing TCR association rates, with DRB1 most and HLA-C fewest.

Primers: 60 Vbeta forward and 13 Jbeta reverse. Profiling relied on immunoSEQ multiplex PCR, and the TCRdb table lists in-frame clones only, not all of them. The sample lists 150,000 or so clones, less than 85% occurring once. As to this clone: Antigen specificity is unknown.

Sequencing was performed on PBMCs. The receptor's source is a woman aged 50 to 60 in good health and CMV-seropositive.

The CDR3 bases are TGTGCCAGCAGCCAACCGGGACAGCCCACCGGGGAGCTGTTTTTT. Protein sequence: CASSQPGQPTGELFF. The gene calls are TRBV4-2 and TRBJ2-2; TRBD1 agrees at 7 bases. Trimming took 2 bases from V and 4 from J; bases not matched to a gene: 4. This CDR3 is 15 amino acids long. Germline CDR1 is LGHNA and CDR2 is YNFKEQ.